This T cell receptor (beta chain) is drawn from a study of cytomegalovirus exposure and HLA in healthy donors. The PCR was carried out with 60 Vbeta primers and 13 Jbeta primers. Produced via immunoSEQ multiplex PCR; TCRdb's table is partial and in-frame only. The sample lists around 110,000 clones; 55% to 75% were seen once. From germline, CDR1 is MGHDK and CDR2 SYGVNS. Trimming removed 7 bases from V and 0 bases from J; junction bases left unmatched: 4. The CDR3 consists of 15 residues. The clonotype originates from a man aged 25 to 45 in good health and CMV-seropositive. The chain carries TRBV25-1 and TRBJ2-3; TRBD2 matches 10 bases. Input material: PBMCs. The CDR3 DNA sequence: TGTGCCAGCAAGACTAGCGGGTTTAGCACAGATACGCAGTATTTT. This gives the protein CASKTSGFSTDTQYF.